These 16 T cell receptor beta chains were sequenced from one sample in a study of blood T cell repertoires in COVID-19. Some clones are missing from TCRdb's copy, which holds only in-frame ones; the method was immunoSEQ multiplex PCR. The repertoire consists of around 250,000 clones, with around 86% occurring once and the leading ten covering approximately 10%. Material for sequencing was peripheral blood. The receptors come from a man aged 35 to 55 with active or convalescent COVID-19.

The V and J genes are TRBV11-2 and TRBJ2-5; 8 bases agree with TRBD1. The V gene's germline CDR1 is SGHAT and CDR2 FQNNGV. V was clipped by 7 bases and J by 5 bases; unmatched bases: 6. The length of the CDR3 is 13 residues. CDR3 amino acids: CASNLDRGETQYF. As DNA, the CDR3 is TGTGCCAGCAACCTTGACAGGGGTGAGACCCAGTACTTC.

The chain recombines TRBV9 with TRBJ2-7; 8 bases fit TRBD2. The CDR3 spans 15 residues. Trimming cost V 3 bases and J 3 bases; bases outside gene matches: 8. Germline loops: CDR1 SGDLS, CDR2 YYNGEE. The CDR3: CASSEHAGGFYEQYF. In DNA form, the CDR3 reads TGTGCCAGCAGCGAACACGCGGGGGGTTTCTACGAGCAGTACTTC.

This chain joins TRBV27 and TRBJ2-1; 9 positions match TRBD2. Germline-derived CDR1 and CDR2 are MNHEY and SMNVEV (reference sequence). V shed 5 bases, J shed 4 bases, and the junction held 9 bases outside the gene matches. The CDR3 totals 16 residues. The chain's CDR3 is CASSPIAGEGYNEQFF. The DNA for the CDR3 is TGTGCCAGCAGTCCCATAGCGGGAGAAGGATACAATGAGCAGTTCTTC.

The genes are TRBV5-1 and TRBJ2-1, with 8 positions matching TRBD2. Germline V gene lookup returns CDR1 SGHRS and CDR2 YFSETQ. The CDR3 contains 15 residues. V was clipped by 4 bases and J by 3 bases; unmatched bases: 6. The CDR3 DNA reads as TGCGCCAGCAGCGCGTCCGGGACTAGCTACAATGAGCAGTTCTTC. This encodes CASSASGTSYNEQFF.

The chain combines TRBV5-1 with TRBJ1-4, with TRBD1 identical over 7 bases. The CDR3 loop spans 14 amino acids. The trim removed 2 bases at V and 6 bases at J, leaving 4 bases unmatched. Germline CDR1 is SGHRS and CDR2 is YFSETQ. CDR3 bases: TGCGCCAGCAGCTTAGGGGGCGGGTATGAAAAACTGTTTTTT. Residues: CASSLGGGYEKLFF.

This sequence joins TRBV7-5 and TRBJ2-2; the listed D gene, TRBD2, was not tested against the DNA. TRBV7-5 is assigned pseudogene status. The CDR3 totals 18 residues. The CDR3 bases are TGTGTCAGAAGCTTAGATCGGGGACTAGCTAGGAGCACCGGGGAGCTGTTTTTT. Translation gives CVRSLDRGLARSTGELFF.

CDR3 in amino acids: CASSLRLAGGLNEQFF. In DNA form, the CDR3 reads TGTGCCAGCAGCCTACGACTAGCGGGAGGGCTCAATGAGCAGTTCTTC. This chain connects TRBV9 to TRBJ2-1; 14 nucleotides line up with TRBD2. There are 16 residues in the CDR3. Germline CDR1 is SGDLS and CDR2 is YYNGEE. With V trimmed by 4 bases and J by 6 bases, 6 bases remained unmatched.

V gene TRBV11-2 combines with J gene TRBJ1-6; 7 positions agree with TRBD1. V lost 5 bases to trimming and J lost 7 bases; unmatched junction nucleotides: 5. This CDR3 spans 14 amino acids. Germline-derived CDR1 and CDR2 are SGHAT and FQNNGV. In DNA form, the CDR3 reads TGTGCCAGCAGCCGAGGGACAGCGAATTCACCCCTCCACTTT. This sequence encodes CASSRGTANSPLHF. Drawing the rest from reference TRBV11-2 and TRBJ1-6, the complete variable domain is EAGVAQSPRYKIIEKRQSVAFWCNPISGHATLYWYQQILGQGPKLLIQFQNNGVVDDSQLPKDRFSAERLKGVDSTLKIQPAKLEDSAVYLCASSRGTANSPLHFGNGTRLTVT.

Note on this clone: The sample carries other DNA sequences with the same CDR3. The chain couples TRBV7-9 to TRBJ1-6; 7 nucleotides agree with TRBD1. The CDR3 is made up of 13 amino acids. Per germline, CDR1 SEHNR and CDR2 FQNEAQ (reference sequence). V lost 3 bases to trimming and J lost 8 bases; unmatched junction nucleotides: 1. This CDR3 reads CASSFDRDSPLHF. CDR3 nucleotides: TGTGCCAGCAGCTTCGACAGGGATTCACCCCTCCACTTT.

The V call is TRBV25-1, the J call TRBJ2-2; D may be TRBD2 (6 bases). V was clipped by 7 bases and J by 4 bases, with 16 bases between them. Germline V CDR1 and CDR2: MGHDK, SYGVNS. The CDR3 contains 15 residues. The CDR3 bases are TGTGCCAGCACCGCGTCTAGCGAAGGCACCGGGGAGCTGTTTTTT. Translation gives CASTASSEGTGELFF.

V usage is TRBV10-3 and J usage is TRBJ1-1; 9 bases fit TRBD1. The germline gives CDR1 ENHRY, CDR2 SYGVKD. The CDR3 has 17 residues. The trim removed 6 bases at V and 0 bases at J, leaving 11 bases unmatched. CDR3 coding DNA: TGTGCCATCAGGGCCGACAGGGGGAGTTCCGTGAACACTGAAGCTTTCTTT. Its protein product is CAIRADRGSSVNTEAFF.

The J gene is TRBJ2-7, the V gene TRBV5-6; 10 bases are shared with TRBD2. Per germline, CDR1 SGHDT and CDR2 YYEEEE. CDR3 size: 14 residues. J gave up 6 bases and V 2 bases, and 5 bases lay outside the gene matches. This chain's CDR3 is CASSFGLAAGEQYF. CDR3 DNA: TGTGCCAGCAGCTTTGGACTAGCGGCGGGCGAGCAGTACTTC.

The CDR3 DNA follows: TGTGCCTGGAGCAGGGAGGCTGAAGCTTTCTTT. The encoded protein is CAWSREAEAFF. The chain couples TRBV30 to TRBJ1-1; D may be TRBD1 (5 bases). Germline V gene sequence: CDR1 GTSNPN, CDR2 SVGIG (reference sequence). V lost 3 bases to trimming and J lost 6 bases, with 8 bases between them. This CDR3 has 11 amino acids.

The chain carries TRBV2 and TRBJ1-2; 9 bases line up with TRBD1. V dropped 9 bases and J dropped 1; count of bases not matched to a gene: 6. This CDR3 is built from 14 residues. Germline assignment: CDR1 SNHLY and CDR2 FYNNEI. CDR3 residues: CARGGQGLNYGYTF. DNA of the CDR3: TGTGCCAGGGGGGGACAGGGCCTTAACTATGGCTACACCTTC.

CDR3 DNA: TGTGCCAGCAGCTCCGGGTCGGCCGGAACCGGGGAGCTGTTTTTT. It yields the protein CASSSGSAGTGELFF. This rearrangement joins TRBV7-6 to TRBJ2-2; D is uncertain. The CDR3 has 15 residues. Trimming shortened V by 4 bases and J by 5 bases, and 14 bases separated the two germline ends. The germline V gene encodes CDR1 SGHVS and CDR2 FNYEAQ.

The rearrangement joins TRBV4-1 to TRBJ1-1; possible D gene TRBD1, 5 bases. The CDR3 has 14 residues. Between the trimmed V and J ends, which lost 3 bases and 6 bases, there was a span of 14 bases. Germline CDR1 is MGHRA and CDR2 is YSYEKL. CDR3 sequence (DNA): TGCGCCAGCAGCCACGACAGCCCGGCCCCTGAAGCTTTCTTT. This encodes CASSHDSPAPEAFF.